The rows below give T cell receptor beta chains drawn from one sample of a study of control samples from healthy donors and cancer patients. Only in-frame clones appear in the TCRdb table, and some are missing; sequencing was by immunoSEQ multiplex PCR. Of roughly 130,000 clones in the sample, about 88% were seen once. The sequenced sample was blood. These receptors came from a woman aged 25 to 39 in good health. CDR3s include the opening cysteine and the closing phenylalanine or tryptophan. Fields, in order: D gene, V gene, clone size, J gene, CDR3 protein, CDR3 DNA. D genes are given only for firm matches. Expanded clones are given a class, and other clones once, few, many or no size at all.

>.|TRBV28|.|TRBJ2-2
CASLNGNTGELFF
TGTGCCAGCCTAAACGGGAACACCGGGGAGCTGTTTTTT
>TRBD1|TRBV11-1|.|TRBJ1-2
CASSSDRATGGYTF
TGTGCCAGCAGCTCGGACAGGGCGACAGGGGGCTACACCTTC
>.|TRBV18|.|TRBJ1-3
CASSPRTSISGNTIYF
TGTGCCAGCTCACCAAGGACAAGTATCTCTGGAAACACCATATATTTT
>TRBD2|TRBV9|.|TRBJ2-7
CASSVAVTSESYEQYF
TGTGCCAGCAGCGTAGCGGTGACTAGCGAATCCTACGAGCAGTACTTC
>.|TRBV7-3|.|TRBJ2-3
CASSLGYADTQYF
TGTGCCAGCAGCTTAGGGTACGCAGATACGCAGTATTTT
>.|TRBV9|once|TRBJ2-1
CASSVVSSYNEQFF
TGTGCCAGCAGCGTAGTTAGCTCCTACAATGAGCAGTTCTTC
>TRBD1|TRBV10-2|few|TRBJ1-1
CATTAGGVTEAFF
TGCGCCACCACGGCAGGGGGCGTCACTGAAGCTTTCTTT
>.|TRBV25-1|.|TRBJ1-2
CASSPPGDFTFYGYTF
TGTGCCAGCAGTCCCCCTGGGGACTTTACTTTCTATGGCTACACCTTC
>.|TRBV18|.|TRBJ1-5
CASSPPAEQANSNQPQHF
TGTGCCAGCTCACCACCAGCAGAACAGGCAAATAGCAATCAGCCCCAGCATTTT
>TRBD2|TRBV6-2/TRBV6-3|.|TRBJ2-1
CASSYTSGNPREQFF
TGTGCCAGCAGTTATACTAGCGGGAACCCCCGGGAGCAGTTCTTC
>.|TRBV7-2|.|TRBJ2-7
CASSFHGNEQYF
TGTGCCAGCAGCTTTCACGGGAACGAGCAGTACTTC
>.|TRBV4-2|.|TRBJ2-6
CASSLESAVGSGANVLTF
TGTGCCAGCAGCCTAGAATCCGCGGTAGGGTCTGGGGCCAACGTCCTGACTTTC
>TRBD2|TRBV5-1|.|TRBJ2-7
CASSLVGTTYEQYF
TGCGCCAGCAGCTTGGTAGGGACTACCTACGAGCAGTACTTC
>TRBD1|TRBV2|.|TRBJ2-2
CASRETGANTGELFF
TGTGCCAGCAGAGAGACAGGGGCCAACACCGGGGAGCTGTTTTTT
>.|TRBV18|.|TRBJ2-7
CASSPGTNNGYEQYF
TGTGCCAGCTCACCCGGAACAAATAACGGATACGAGCAGTACTTC
>.|TRBV4-2|once|TRBJ2-3
CASSQEGTFSPTDTQYF
TGTGCCAGCAGCCAGGAAGGGACTTTTTCCCCCACAGATACGCAGTATTTT
>.|TRBV4-2|.|TRBJ1-4
CASSQDPGPSLSLFF
TGTGCCAGCAGCCAAGATCCGGGTCCTAGTCTCTCTCTGTTTTTT
>.|TRBV2|once|TRBJ2-7
CASNGEPYEQYF
TGTGCCAGCAACGGCGAGCCCTACGAGCAGTACTTC
>TRBD1|TRBV6-5|.|TRBJ1-4
CASNYRGLGEKLFF
TGTGCCAGCAACTACAGGGGGCTTGGTGAAAAACTGTTTTTT
>.|TRBV19|.|TRBJ1-5
CASSIPTAYNQPQHF
TGTGCCAGTAGTATTCCGACGGCCTACAATCAGCCCCAGCATTTT
>.|TRBV5-6|.|TRBJ2-7
CASSSRGSSYEQYF
TGTGCCAGCAGCAGTCGAGGGAGCTCCTACGAGCAGTACTTC
>.|TRBV19|.|TRBJ1-6
CASSETASNSPLHF
TGTGCCAGTAGTGAAACGGCCTCAAATTCACCCCTCCACTTT
>TRBD1|TRBV3-1/TRBV3-2|few|TRBJ1-2
CASRTGTGGRGYTF
TGTGCCAGCAGGACCGGGACAGGGGGCCGGGGCTACACCTTC
>.|TRBV9|.|TRBJ2-1
CASTSDSYNEQFF
TGTGCCAGCACTAGCGATTCCTACAATGAGCAGTTCTTC
>TRBD1|TRBV30|.|TRBJ1-1
CAWRSGGRGTEAFF
TGTGCCTGGAGGTCAGGGGGCCGGGGCACTGAAGCTTTCTTT
>TRBD1|TRBV3-1/TRBV3-2|.|TRBJ2-5
CASSQRGTGLETQYF
TGTGCCAGCAGCCAACGGGGGACAGGGCTAGAGACCCAGTACTTC
>TRBD1|TRBV5-6|.|TRBJ1-1
CASSEIGGKQVGTEAFF
TGTGCCAGCAGCGAAATAGGGGGCAAACAGGTTGGCACTGAAGCTTTCTTT
>.|TRBV27|.|TRBJ1-3
CASSLSRGNTIYF
TGTGCCAGCAGTTTATCGCGTGGAAACACCATATATTTT
>.|TRBV11-2|.|TRBJ1-2
CASSLISRQEGGYTF
TGTGCCAGCAGCTTAATATCGCGACAGGAAGGAGGCTACACCTTC
>.|TRBV30|.|TRBJ1-1
CAWTLNTEAFF
TGTGCCTGGACTCTGAACACTGAAGCTTTCTTT
>.|TRBV20-1|.|TRBJ2-7
CSAIQDYEQYF
TGCAGTGCTATACAGGATTACGAGCAGTACTTC